This T cell receptor beta chain stems from a study of blood T cell repertoires in COVID-19. Study in general: Researchers got acute and convalescent COVID-19 samples from the United States, Italy and Spain. The cDNA or gDNA used as material had been derived from T cells, B-cell-depleted T cells, or PBMCs.

V trimming: 1 base; J trimming: 5 bases; junction bases outside the gene matches: 8. The CDR3 runs to 16 residues. Germline V lookup: CDR1 MGHRA, CDR2 YSYEKL. Original analysis: The assay estimated nucleated cells by amplifying reference gene primers. The repertoire was sequenced with immunoSEQ multiplex PCR; TCRdb's copy has only in-frame clones and lacks some. V, J and clone size are taken as reported in that table, and D and trimming were inferred from the DNA itself. The sample records over 120,000 clones, 75% to 90% being singletons. The clonotype comes from a human donor in a cohort sampled during active COVID-19. The chain links TRBV4-1 to TRBJ1-5; TRBD1 aligns across 7 bases. The material sequenced was peripheral blood. Here the CDR3 DNA reads TGCGCCAGCAGCCAAGGGGCCGACAGGGAGTATCAGCCCCAGCATTTT. Its protein product is CASSQGADREYQPQHF.